This paragraph covers one T cell receptor beta chain sequence. The data originate from a study of control samples from healthy donors and cancer patients. The germline V gene encodes CDR1 LNHDA and CDR2 SQIVND (reference sequence). V lost 5 bases and J 7 bases, leaving 14 bases between the germline ends. The CDR3 runs 14 residues. TCRdb's table, derived via immunoSEQ multiplex PCR, lists solely in-frame clones and lacks some. The table includes 200,000 to 250,000 clones, around 94% detected once. The source material was blood. This clonotype was sampled from a middle-aged man in good health. The gene calls are TRBV19 and TRBJ1-4; D is possibly TRBD1 (5 bases). The CDR3 here is CASSPGPGGEKLFF. The DNA of the CDR3 is TGTGCCAGTAGTCCCGGTCCCGGGGGTGAAAAACTGTTTTTT.